This passage covers 16 T cell receptor beta chains from one sample sequenced in a study of graft-versus-host responses after intestinal transplantation. The data were produced by immunoSEQ multiplex PCR, yet TCRdb's version contains in-frame clones alone and is incomplete. The table has around 88,000 clones, roughly 80% seen once. No antigen is known for these receptors. This specimen was unstimulated CD8+ T cells sorted from spleen or lymph node cells, taken before intestinal transplant. Receptors were obtained from a human donor who received an intestinal transplant.

The chain recombines TRBV7-6 with TRBJ1-1, with D possibly being TRBD1 (6 bases). Germline V lookup: CDR1 SGHVS, CDR2 FNYEAQ. V shed 2 bases and J shed 5 bases, with 9 bases lying between them. The CDR3 is made up of 13 amino acids. In DNA form, the CDR3 reads TGTGCCAGCAGCTTAACAGGGAATACTGAAGCTTTCTTT. Protein product: CASSLTGNTEAFF.

This clone was recorded only once. This chain joins TRBV7-8 and TRBJ2-5; the D is unclear. This CDR3 contains 13 residues. CDR1 SGHVS and CDR2 FQNEAQ come from the germline V gene. V shed 3 bases and J shed 1 base, with 6 bases lying between them. CDR3 residues: CASSLVGQETQYF. The CDR3 DNA sequence: TGTGCCAGCAGCTTGGTGGGCCAAGAGACCCAGTACTTC.

The chain links TRBV5-3 to TRBJ1-3; 9 bases are a match to TRBD1. TRBV5-3 is classed as an ORF, of uncertain function. CDR3 length: 18 amino acids. Losses at the gene ends were 0 bases for V and 4 bases for J; bases not matched to a gene: 11. The CDR3 coding sequence is TGTGCCAGAAGCTTGGACAGGGGGCGGAATTACTGCGGAAACACCATATATTTT. Its protein product is CARSLDRGRNYCGNTIYF.

The genes are TRBV9 and TRBJ2-1; 7 nucleotides line up with TRBD2. The junction had 5 bases not matched to a gene; V was cut back by 0 bases and J by 2 bases. The CDR3 runs to 16 residues. Germline assignment: CDR1 SGDLS and CDR2 YYNGEE. CDR3 sequence (DNA): TGTGCCAGCAGCGTAGATGGTAGCGGGCCCTACAATGAGCAGTTCTTC. Its protein is CASSVDGSGPYNEQFF.

The chain uses TRBV6-5 and TRBJ2-1; D not certain. The CDR3 loop spans 11 amino acids. Germline-derived CDR1 and CDR2 are MNHEY and SVGAGI. The germline V and J ends were trimmed by 5 bases and 12 bases, with 11 bases remaining between them. The CDR3 spells CASSVGLRQFF. The CDR3 DNA reads TGTGCCAGCAGTGTTGGGCTTAGGCAGTTCTTC.

The chain has TRBV4-1 and TRBJ1-4, with a possible D match to TRBD1 (6 bases). V was clipped by 3 bases and J by 11 bases, with 16 bases between them. CDR3 length: 14 residues. CDR1 is MGHRA, CDR2 YSYEKL, per germline. CDR3 protein: CASSQTGYTGKLFF. The CDR3 DNA reads TGCGCCAGCAGCCAGACAGGTTATACAGGGAAACTGTTTTTT.

The chain uses TRBV13 and TRBJ1-3; D might be TRBD1 (6 bases). Trimming removed 2 bases from V and 0 bases from J, with 8 bases in between. The germline V gene has CDR1 PRHDT and CDR2 FYEKMQ (reference sequence). CDR3 length: 15 amino acids. Here the CDR3 DNA reads TGTGCCAGCAGCTTACAGGGGAGCTCTGGAAACACCATATATTTT. This gives the protein CASSLQGSSGNTIYF.

The chain combines TRBV21-1 with TRBJ2-2; the table's D call TRBD2 went unverified against the DNA. TRBV21-1 is classified as a pseudogene. This CDR3 spans 15 amino acids. CDR3 DNA sequence: TGTGCCAGCAGCAAAGGAGGACTGAGCACCGGGGAGCTGTTTTTT. Translation: CASSKGGLSTGELFF.

This clone was seen once. This rearrangement joins TRBV5-4 to TRBJ2-2; D remains ambiguous. The CDR3 loop spans 17 amino acids. Germline loops: CDR1 SGHNT, CDR2 YYREEE (reference sequence). Trimming cost V 1 base and J 4 bases, with 17 bases left between them. CDR3 in amino acids: CASSLPGVIEPTGELFF. CDR3 bases: TGTGCCAGCAGCTTGCCCGGAGTTATTGAACCCACCGGGGAGCTGTTTTTT. Variable domain in full (rest from reference TRBV5-4 and TRBJ2-2): ETGVTQSPTHLIKTRGQQVTLRCSSQSGHNTVSWYQQALGQGPQFIFQYYREEENGRGNFPPRFSGLQFPNYSSELNVNALELDDSALYLCASSLPGVIEPTGELFFGEGSRLTVL.

The V call is TRBV7-7, the J call TRBJ2-1; D gene uncertain. CDR3 length: 17 amino acids. The V gene lost 5 bases and the J gene lost 0 bases, with 17 bases spanning the gap. Germline CDR1 and CDR2: SSHAT and FNYEAQ (reference sequence). The CDR3 reads CASSPFGVLSSYNEQFF. DNA for the CDR3: TGTGCCAGCAGCCCGTTTGGGGTCCTAAGCTCCTACAATGAGCAGTTCTTC.

The chain combines TRBV27 with TRBJ1-3; 9 bases are shared with TRBD1. The J segment lost 0 bases and the V segment lost 6 bases, leaving 3 bases of the junction unmatched. The V gene's germline CDR1 is MNHEY and CDR2 SMNVEV (reference sequence). CDR3 length: 15 residues. In DNA form, the CDR3 reads TGTGCCAGCAGGGGGACAGGGAACTCTGGAAACACCATATATTTT. As protein: CASRGTGNSGNTIYF.

This rearrangement joins TRBV5-6 to TRBJ2-5, with 9 bases identical to TRBD2. CDR3 length equals 16 residues. Germline assignment: CDR1 SGHDT and CDR2 YYEEEE. V shed 0 bases and J 5 bases; nucleotides not matched to a gene: 8. The CDR3 loop reads CASSLGGGASPETQYF. The CDR3 DNA reads as TGTGCCAGCAGCTTGGGCGGGGGGGCCTCCCCCGAGACCCAGTACTTC.

The chain has TRBV10-2 and TRBJ1-1; 9 bases align to TRBD1. In germline, CDR1 is WSHSY, CDR2 SAAADI. V shed 6 bases, J shed 11 bases, and the junction held 13 bases outside the gene matches. The CDR3 has 14 amino acids. CDR3 residues: CASSRYRDRDRAFF. DNA of the CDR3: TGCGCCAGCAGCCGATACCGGGACAGGGATAGGGCTTTCTTT.

This clone was seen once. The chain links TRBV30 to TRBJ1-5, with 10 bases lining up with TRBD1. The CDR3 loop spans 14 amino acids. Germline V CDR1 and CDR2: GTSNPN, SVGIG (reference sequence). V was clipped by 4 bases and J by 5 bases; unmatched bases: 5. The CDR3 sequence: CAWNEDRGDQPQHF. The CDR3, as DNA: TGTGCCTGGAATGAGGACAGGGGGGATCAGCCCCAGCATTTT. The full variable domain, rest sourced from reference TRBV30 and TRBJ1-5, is SQTIHQWPATLVQPVGSPLSLECTVEGTSNPNLYWYRQAAGRGLQLLFYSVGIGQISSEVPQNLSASRPQDRQFILSSKKLLLSDSGFYLCAWNEDRGDQPQHFGDGTRLSIL.

The chain is built from TRBV28 and TRBJ1-5; TRBD1 matches 9 bases. This CDR3 spans 17 amino acids. J gave up 6 bases and V 9 bases, and 18 bases lay outside the gene matches. Germline loops: CDR1 MDHEN, CDR2 SYDVKM. CDR3 DNA: TGTGCCAGTACCCCCGGCCGGGACAGGGATTTCGTTCAGCCCCAGCATTTT. This encodes CASTPGRDRDFVQPQHF.

This clone has just a few counts. The rearrangement joins TRBV5-4 to TRBJ2-3; 9 bases map to TRBD2. CDR1 and CDR2 (germline): SGHNT, YYREEE (reference sequence). V dropped 1 base and J dropped 2; count of bases not matched to a gene: 5. The CDR3 length is 16 residues. For the CDR3, the DNA is TGTGCCAGCAGCTTGTTGGGCGGGGGGGCCACAGATACGCAGTATTTT. Its protein is CASSLLGGGATDTQYF.